One T cell receptor (beta chain) is described in this entry. Methods used by the authors: How many nucleated cells were present was estimated from reference gene primer amplification. Clones were sequenced by immunoSEQ multiplex PCR, and TCRdb holds only the in-frame ones, with some missing. For V, J and clone size, that table is used; D and trimming come from the DNA. The sample lists around 100,000 clones; around four fifths were seen once. This record belongs to a study of blood T cell repertoires in COVID-19. Background on the study: Sources were T cells, B-cell-depleted T cells, or PBMCs; the material itself was cDNA or gDNA.

The CDR3 loop spans 14 amino acids. Germline trimming cut 7 bases from V and 4 bases from J; bases unmatched to any gene: 7. Germline CDR1 reads SQVTM; CDR2 reads ANQGSEA. This sequence originates from a man in his forties or fifties with active or convalescent COVID-19. The specimen sequenced was peripheral blood. The V and J genes are TRBV29-1 and TRBJ1-6; TRBD1 matches 7 bases. As DNA, the CDR3 is TGCAGCGCCCGAGACAGGGCTTATAATTCACCCCTCCACTTT. Residues: CSARDRAYNSPLHF.